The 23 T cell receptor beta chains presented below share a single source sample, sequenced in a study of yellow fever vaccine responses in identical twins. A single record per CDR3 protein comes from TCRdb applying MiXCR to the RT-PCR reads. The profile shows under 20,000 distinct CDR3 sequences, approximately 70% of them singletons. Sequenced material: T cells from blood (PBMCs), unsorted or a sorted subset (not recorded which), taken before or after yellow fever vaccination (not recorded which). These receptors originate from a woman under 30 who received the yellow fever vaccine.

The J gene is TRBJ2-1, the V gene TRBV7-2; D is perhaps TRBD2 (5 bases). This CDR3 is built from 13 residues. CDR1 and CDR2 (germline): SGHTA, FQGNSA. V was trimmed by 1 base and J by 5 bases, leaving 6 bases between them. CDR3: CASSLGRDNEQFF. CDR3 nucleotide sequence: TGTGCCAGCAGCTTAGGGCGGGACAATGAGCAGTTCTTC.

The CDR3 region is CASRSGTGTVNEQFF. CDR3 DNA: TGCGCCAGCAGATCCGGGACAGGGACTGTCAATGAGCAGTTCTTC. The chain links TRBV5-1 to TRBJ2-1, with TRBD1 matching over 9 bases. The CDR3 length is 15 residues. Germline V CDR1 and CDR2: SGHRS, YFSETQ. Trimming cost V 5 bases and J 6 bases; bases outside gene matches: 9.

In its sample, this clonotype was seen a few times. The CDR3: CSAIASRGRSPYEQYF. CDR3 DNA sequence: TGCAGTGCTATAGCCTCGAGGGGGCGATCGCCATACGAGCAGTACTTC. This sequence joins TRBV20-1 and TRBJ2-7; 7 bases fit TRBD1. This CDR3 has 16 amino acids. The trim removed 4 bases at V and 4 bases at J, leaving 16 bases unmatched. The germline V gene encodes CDR1 DFQATT and CDR2 SNEGSKA (reference sequence).

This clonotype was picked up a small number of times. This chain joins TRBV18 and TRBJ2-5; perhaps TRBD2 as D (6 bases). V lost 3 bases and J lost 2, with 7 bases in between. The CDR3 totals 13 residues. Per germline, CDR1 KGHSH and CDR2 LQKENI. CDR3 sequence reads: CASSPGLQETQYF. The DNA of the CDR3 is TGTGCCAGCTCACCCGGACTACAAGAGACCCAGTACTTC.

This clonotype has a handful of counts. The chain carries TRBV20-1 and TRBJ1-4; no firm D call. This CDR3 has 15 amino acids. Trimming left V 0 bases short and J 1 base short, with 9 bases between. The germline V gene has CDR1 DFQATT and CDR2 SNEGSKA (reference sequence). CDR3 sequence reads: CSARDGVKTNEKLFF. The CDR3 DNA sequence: TGCAGTGCTAGAGATGGGGTCAAAACTAATGAAAAACTGTTTTTT.

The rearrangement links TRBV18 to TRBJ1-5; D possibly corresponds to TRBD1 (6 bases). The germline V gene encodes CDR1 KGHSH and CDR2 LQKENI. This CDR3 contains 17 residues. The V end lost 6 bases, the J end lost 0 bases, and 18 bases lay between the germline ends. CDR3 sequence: CASSGTPMAYSNQPQHF. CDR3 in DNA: TGTGCCAGCTCCGGGACACCCATGGCATATAGCAATCAGCCCCAGCATTTT.

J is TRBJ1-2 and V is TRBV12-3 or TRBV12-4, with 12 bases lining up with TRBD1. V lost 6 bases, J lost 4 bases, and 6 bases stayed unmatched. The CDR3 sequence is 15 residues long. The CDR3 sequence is CASSPLGQGAYGYTF. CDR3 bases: TGTGCCAGCAGCCCCCTGGGACAGGGGGCCTATGGCTACACCTTC.

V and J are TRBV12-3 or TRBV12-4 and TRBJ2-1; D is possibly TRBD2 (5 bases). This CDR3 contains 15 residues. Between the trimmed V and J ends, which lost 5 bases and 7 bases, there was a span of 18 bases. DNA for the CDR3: TGTGCCAGCAGTCCGCTACTAGGTACTTGGAATGAGCAGTTCTTC. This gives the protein CASSPLLGTWNEQFF.

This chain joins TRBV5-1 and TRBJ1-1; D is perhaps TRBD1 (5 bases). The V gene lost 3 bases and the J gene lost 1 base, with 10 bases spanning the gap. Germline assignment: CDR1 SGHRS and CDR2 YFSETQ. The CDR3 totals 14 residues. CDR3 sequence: CASSYDRPNTEAFF. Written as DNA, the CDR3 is TGCGCCAGCAGCTATGACAGACCGAACACTGAAGCTTTCTTT.

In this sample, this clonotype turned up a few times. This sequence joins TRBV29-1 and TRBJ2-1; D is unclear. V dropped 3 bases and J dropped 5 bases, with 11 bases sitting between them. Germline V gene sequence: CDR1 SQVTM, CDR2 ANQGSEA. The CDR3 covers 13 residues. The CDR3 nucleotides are TGCAGCGTTGATTTGGGTCATAACAATGAGCAGTTCTTC. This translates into CSVDLGHNNEQFF.

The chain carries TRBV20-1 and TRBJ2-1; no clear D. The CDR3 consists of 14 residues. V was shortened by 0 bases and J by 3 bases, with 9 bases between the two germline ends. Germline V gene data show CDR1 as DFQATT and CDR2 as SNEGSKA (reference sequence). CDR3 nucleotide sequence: TGCAGTGCTAGAGATCGGGTCAACTACAATGAGCAGTTCTTC. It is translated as CSARDRVNYNEQFF.

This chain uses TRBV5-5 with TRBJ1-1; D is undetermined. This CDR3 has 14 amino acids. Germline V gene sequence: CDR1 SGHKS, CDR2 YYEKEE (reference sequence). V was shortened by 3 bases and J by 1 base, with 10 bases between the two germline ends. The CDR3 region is CASSWSGENTEAFF. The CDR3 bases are TGTGCCAGCAGCTGGAGTGGGGAGAACACTGAAGCTTTCTTT.

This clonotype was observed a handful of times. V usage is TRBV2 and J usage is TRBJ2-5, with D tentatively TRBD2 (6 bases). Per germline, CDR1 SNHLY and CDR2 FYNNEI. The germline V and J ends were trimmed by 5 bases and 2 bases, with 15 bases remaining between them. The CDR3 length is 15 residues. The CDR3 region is CASSKQRAGQETQYF. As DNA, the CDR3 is TGTGCCAGCAGTAAACAGCGGGCGGGACAAGAGACCCAGTACTTC.

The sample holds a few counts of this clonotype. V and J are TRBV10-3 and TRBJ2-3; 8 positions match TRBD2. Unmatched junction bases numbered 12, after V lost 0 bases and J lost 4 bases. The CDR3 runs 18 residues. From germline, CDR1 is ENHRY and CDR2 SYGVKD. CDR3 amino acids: CAISESTYGSGVADTQYF. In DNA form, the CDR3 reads TGTGCCATCAGTGAGTCGACTTATGGTAGCGGGGTGGCAGATACGCAGTATTTT.

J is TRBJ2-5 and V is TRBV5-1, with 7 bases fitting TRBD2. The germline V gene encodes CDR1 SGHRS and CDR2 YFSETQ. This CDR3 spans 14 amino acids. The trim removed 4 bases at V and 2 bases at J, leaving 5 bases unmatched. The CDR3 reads CASSPGTIQETQYF. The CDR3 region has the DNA TGCGCCAGCAGCCCCGGGACTATACAAGAGACCCAGTACTTC.

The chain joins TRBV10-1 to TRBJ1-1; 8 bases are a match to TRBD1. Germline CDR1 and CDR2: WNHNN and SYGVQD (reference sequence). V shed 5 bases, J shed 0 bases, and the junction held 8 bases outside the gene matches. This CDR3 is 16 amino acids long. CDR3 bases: TGCGCCAGCAGTCCGAGGACAGGGATGTTGAACACTGAAGCTTTCTTT. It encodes CASSPRTGMLNTEAFF.

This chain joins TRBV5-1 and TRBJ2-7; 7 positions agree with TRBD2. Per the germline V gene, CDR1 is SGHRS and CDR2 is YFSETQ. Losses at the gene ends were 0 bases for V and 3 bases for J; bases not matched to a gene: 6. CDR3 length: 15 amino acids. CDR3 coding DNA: TGCGCCAGCAGCTTGGCCGTGGCTAGCGGCTACGAGCAGTACTTC. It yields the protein CASSLAVASGYEQYF.

CDR3 DNA: TGTGCCAGCAGTTTCCAGCGACTAGAAACCGGGGAGCTGTTTTTT. It specifies CASSFQRLETGELFF. The rearrangement links TRBV28 to TRBJ2-2; D may be TRBD2 (6 bases). This CDR3 contains 15 residues. Germline V gene sequence: CDR1 MDHEN, CDR2 SYDVKM. The V end lost 3 bases, the J end lost 5 bases, and 13 bases lay between the germline ends.

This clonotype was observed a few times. Written as DNA, the CDR3 is TGCGCCAGCAGCTTGAAAGCGGGGGCCCAAAAAAGCACAGATACGCAGTATTTT. Amino acid sequence: CASSLKAGAQKSTDTQYF. V and J are TRBV5-1 and TRBJ2-3; 8 bases line up with TRBD2. CDR3 size: 18 residues. V was pared by 1 base and J by 0 bases, with 10 bases of the junction left unmatched. The germline CDR1 and CDR2 sequences are SGHRS and YFSETQ.

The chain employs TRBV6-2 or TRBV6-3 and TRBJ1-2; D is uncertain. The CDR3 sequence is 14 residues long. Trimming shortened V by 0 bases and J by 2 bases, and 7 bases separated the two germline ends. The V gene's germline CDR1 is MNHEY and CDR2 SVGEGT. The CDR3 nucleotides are TGTGCCAGCAGTTACTCGGGCGCGAACTATGGCTACACCTTC. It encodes CASSYSGANYGYTF.

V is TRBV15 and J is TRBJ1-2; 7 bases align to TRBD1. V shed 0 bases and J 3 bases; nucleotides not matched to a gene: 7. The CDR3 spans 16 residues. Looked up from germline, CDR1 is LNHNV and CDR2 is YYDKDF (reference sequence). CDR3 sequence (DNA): TGTGCCACCAGCAGAGATATGGACAGGAGGGACTATGGCTACACCTTC. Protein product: CATSRDMDRRDYGYTF.

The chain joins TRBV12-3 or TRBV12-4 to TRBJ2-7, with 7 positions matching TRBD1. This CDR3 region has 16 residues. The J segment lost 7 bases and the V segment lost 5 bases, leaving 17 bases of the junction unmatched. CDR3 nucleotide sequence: TGTGCCAGCAGTCGCCCGGACAGGATGGTAAAGGGGGAGCAGTACGTC. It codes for CASSRPDRMVKGEQYV.

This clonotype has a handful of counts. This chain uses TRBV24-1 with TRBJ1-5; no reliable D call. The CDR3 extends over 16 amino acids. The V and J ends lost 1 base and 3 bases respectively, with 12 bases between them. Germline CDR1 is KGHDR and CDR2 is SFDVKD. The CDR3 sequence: CATSDFFPIDNQPQHF. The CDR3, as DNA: TGTGCCACCAGTGATTTCTTTCCTATAGACAATCAGCCCCAGCATTTT.